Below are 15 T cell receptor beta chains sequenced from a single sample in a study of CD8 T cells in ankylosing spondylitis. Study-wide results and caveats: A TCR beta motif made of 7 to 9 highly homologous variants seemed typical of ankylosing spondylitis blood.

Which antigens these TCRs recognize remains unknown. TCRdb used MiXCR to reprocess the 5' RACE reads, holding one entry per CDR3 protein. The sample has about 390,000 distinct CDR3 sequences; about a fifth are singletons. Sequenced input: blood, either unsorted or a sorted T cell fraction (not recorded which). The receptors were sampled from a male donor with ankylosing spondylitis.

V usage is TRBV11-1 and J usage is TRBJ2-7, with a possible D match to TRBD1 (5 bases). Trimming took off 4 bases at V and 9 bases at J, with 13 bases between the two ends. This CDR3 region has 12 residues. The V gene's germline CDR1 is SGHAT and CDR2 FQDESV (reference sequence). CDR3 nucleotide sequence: TGTGCCAGCAGCTGGACACGGCTCGTGCAGTACTTC. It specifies CASSWTRLVQYF.

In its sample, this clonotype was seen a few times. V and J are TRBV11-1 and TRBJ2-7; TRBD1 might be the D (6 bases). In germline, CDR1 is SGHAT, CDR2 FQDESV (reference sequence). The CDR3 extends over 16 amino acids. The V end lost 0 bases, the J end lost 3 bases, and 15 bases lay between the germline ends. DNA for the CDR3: TGTGCCAGCAGCTTAGCGGGGGCCGACGATCTCTACGAGCAGTACTTC. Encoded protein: CASSLAGADDLYEQYF.

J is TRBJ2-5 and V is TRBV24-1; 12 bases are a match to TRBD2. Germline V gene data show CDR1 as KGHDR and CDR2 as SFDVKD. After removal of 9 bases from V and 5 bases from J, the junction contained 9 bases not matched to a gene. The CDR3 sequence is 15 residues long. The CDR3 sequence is CATAPSGRAGETQYF. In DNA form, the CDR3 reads TGTGCCACCGCCCCTAGCGGGAGGGCCGGTGAGACCCAGTACTTC.

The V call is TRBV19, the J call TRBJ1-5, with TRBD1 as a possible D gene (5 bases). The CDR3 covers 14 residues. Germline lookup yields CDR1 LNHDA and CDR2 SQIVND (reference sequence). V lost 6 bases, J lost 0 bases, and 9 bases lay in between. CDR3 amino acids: CASRERGSNQPQHF. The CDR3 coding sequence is TGTGCCAGTAGAGAAAGGGGTAGCAATCAGCCCCAGCATTTT.

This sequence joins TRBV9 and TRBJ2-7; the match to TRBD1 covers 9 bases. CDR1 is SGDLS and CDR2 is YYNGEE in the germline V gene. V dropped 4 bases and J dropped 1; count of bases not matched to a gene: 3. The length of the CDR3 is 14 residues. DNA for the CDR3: TGTGCCAGCAGCAACGGACAGGGGTCCTACGAGCAGTACTTC. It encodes CASSNGQGSYEQYF. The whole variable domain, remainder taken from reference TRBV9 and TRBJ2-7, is DSGVTQTPKHLITATGQRVTLRCSPRSGDLSVYWYQQSLDQGLQFLIQYYNGEERAKGNILERFSAQQFPDLHSELNLSSLELGDSALYFCASSNGQGSYEQYFGPGTRLTVT.

DNA of the CDR3: TGTGCCAGCAGCCCCAGGCTAGGGAGAGAGACCCAGTACTTC. It encodes CASSPRLGRETQYF. The chain has TRBV9 and TRBJ2-5, with a weak D call TRBD2 (5 bases). Trimming cost V 4 bases and J 4 bases, with 14 bases left between them. CDR1 and CDR2 (germline): SGDLS, YYNGEE. This CDR3 has 14 residues.

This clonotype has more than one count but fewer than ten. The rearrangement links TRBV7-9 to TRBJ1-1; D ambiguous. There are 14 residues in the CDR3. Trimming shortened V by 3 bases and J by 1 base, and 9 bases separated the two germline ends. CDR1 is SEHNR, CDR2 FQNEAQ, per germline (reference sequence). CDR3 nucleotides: TGTGCCAGCAGCTTTCCCAGTAAGAACACTGAAGCTTTCTTT. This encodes CASSFPSKNTEAFF.

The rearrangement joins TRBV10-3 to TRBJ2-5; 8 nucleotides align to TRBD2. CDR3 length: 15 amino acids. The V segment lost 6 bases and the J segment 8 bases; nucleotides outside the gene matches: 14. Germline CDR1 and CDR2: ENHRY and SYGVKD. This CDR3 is CAIRAGGPQLSTQYF. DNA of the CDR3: TGTGCCATCAGGGCGGGAGGACCACAACTGAGTACCCAGTACTTC.

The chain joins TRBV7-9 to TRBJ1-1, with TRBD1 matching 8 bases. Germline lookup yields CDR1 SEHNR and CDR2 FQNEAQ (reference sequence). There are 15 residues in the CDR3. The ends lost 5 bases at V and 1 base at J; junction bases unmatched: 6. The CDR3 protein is CASSRVTGENTEAFF. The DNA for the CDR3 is TGTGCCAGCAGCCGAGTGACAGGGGAGAACACTGAAGCTTTCTTT.

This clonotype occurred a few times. CDR3 amino acids: CSASSPLRRSLSYNEQFF. The CDR3 DNA is TGCAGTGCCTCGTCCCCGTTGCGGAGGTCCCTCTCCTACAATGAGCAGTTCTTC. The chain joins TRBV20-1 to TRBJ2-1, with D possibly TRBD2 on 5 matching bases. This CDR3 is 18 amino acids long. V gave up 6 bases and J gave up 0 bases, with 24 bases separating them. Germline V lookup: CDR1 DFQATT, CDR2 SNEGSKA (reference sequence).

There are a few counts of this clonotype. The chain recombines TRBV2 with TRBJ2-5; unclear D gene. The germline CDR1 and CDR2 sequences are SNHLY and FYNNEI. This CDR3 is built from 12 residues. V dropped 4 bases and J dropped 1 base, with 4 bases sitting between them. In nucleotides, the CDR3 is TGTGCCAGCAGTGCCCTCCAAGAGACCCAGTACTTC. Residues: CASSALQETQYF.

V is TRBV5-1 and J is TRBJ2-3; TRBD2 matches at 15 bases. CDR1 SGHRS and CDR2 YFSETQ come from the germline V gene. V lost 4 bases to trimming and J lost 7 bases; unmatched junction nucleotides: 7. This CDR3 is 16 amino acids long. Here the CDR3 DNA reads TGCGCCAGCAGCACTTCCGGGACTAGCGGGAGGTATACGCAGTATTTT. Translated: CASSTSGTSGRYTQYF.

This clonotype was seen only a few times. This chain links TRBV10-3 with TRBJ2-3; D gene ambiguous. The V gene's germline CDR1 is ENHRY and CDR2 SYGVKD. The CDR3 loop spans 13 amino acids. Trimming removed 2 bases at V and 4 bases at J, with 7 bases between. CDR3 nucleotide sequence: TGTGCCATCAGTGAGGCGAGAGCAGATACGCAGTATTTT. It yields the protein CAISEARADTQYF.

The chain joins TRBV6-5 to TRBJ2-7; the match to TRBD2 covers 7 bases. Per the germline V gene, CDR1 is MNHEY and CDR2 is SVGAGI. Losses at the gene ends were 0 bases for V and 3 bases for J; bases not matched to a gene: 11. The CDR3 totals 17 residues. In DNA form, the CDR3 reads TGTGCCAGCAGTTACTCGGGGGGTGGGAGGGCCCTCTACGAGCAGTACTTC. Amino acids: CASSYSGGGRALYEQYF.

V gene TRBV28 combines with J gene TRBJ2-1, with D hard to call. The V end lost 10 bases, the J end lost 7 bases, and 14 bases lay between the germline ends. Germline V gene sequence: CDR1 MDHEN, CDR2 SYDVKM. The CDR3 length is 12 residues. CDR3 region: CATEAVFNEQFF. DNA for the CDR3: TGTGCCACCGAGGCCGTCTTTAATGAGCAGTTCTTC.